A selection of T cell receptor beta chains follows, all from one sample in a study of blood T cell repertoires in COVID-19. The table came from immunoSEQ multiplex PCR; TCRdb's copy has only in-frame clones and leaves some out. The table shows more than 200,000 clones, with approximately 84% occurring only once. What was sequenced was peripheral blood. The receptors here all came from a woman older than 75 with acute or convalescent COVID-19. Each CDR3 is given with its conserved first and last residue. D genes are given only for firm matches.

TRBD1	TRBV5-1	TRBJ2-5	13	CASSWDRQETQYF
TRBD1	TRBV19	TRBJ1-2	13	CASSKDRDYGYTF
TRBD1	TRBV27	TRBJ2-7	13	CASGDRGPYEQYF
-	TRBV10-3	TRBJ2-1	15	CASRPGQGIGDEQFF
-	TRBV3-1/TRBV3-2	TRBJ1-6	15	CASSQQGTYNSPLHF
-	TRBV5-5	TRBJ2-5	19	CASSLVVGWEQSSQETQYF
TRBD1	TRBV5-1	TRBJ2-3	15	CASSFDRGNTDTQYF
-	TRBV28	TRBJ1-1	15	CASSSTTNRGTEAFF
TRBD2	TRBV2	TRBJ2-3	16	CASAGIGGRFSDTQYF
-	TRBV19	TRBJ1-1	14	CASSQTTMNTEAFF
-	TRBV7-8	TRBJ2-2	15	CASSLGGANTGELFF
TRBD1	TRBV5-6	TRBJ2-7	15	CASSLTGTGPYEQYF
-	TRBV29-1	TRBJ2-7	13	CSVDGSGSYEQYF
TRBD1	TRBV5-1	TRBJ1-1	16	CASSSMTGGSNTEAFF